This is a list of T cell receptor beta chains from one sample in a study of T cells after yellow fever vaccination. TCRdb analysed the 5' RACE reads with MiXCR anew, one entry per CDR3 protein. The data hold about 130,000 distinct CDR3 sequences, with approximately 9% observed a single time. The sample consisted of CD8+ T cells sorted from PBMCs, taken on the day of the yellow fever booster vaccination. The receptors originated from a young man who received the YFV17D yellow fever vaccine. Each CDR3 is given with its conserved first and last residue. Each record gives: D gene, V gene, clone size, J gene, CDR3 protein, CDR3 DNA. A D gene is named only where the DNA matches it firmly. Expanded clones get a size class; other rows say once, few or many, or leave the size out.

d_call: -; v_call: TRBV4-1; clone_size: few; j_call: TRBJ1-1; cdr3_aa: CASSPSGGPGNTEAFF; cdr3_nt: TGCGCCAGCAGCCCGTCTGGTGGGCCCGGGAACACTGAAGCTTTCTTT
d_call: TRBD1; v_call: TRBV12-3/TRBV12-4; clone_size: -; j_call: TRBJ1-6; cdr3_aa: CASTPGGTGDSPLHF; cdr3_nt: TGTGCCAGCACTCCCGGTGGGACAGGGGATTCACCCCTCCACTTT
d_call: -; v_call: TRBV29-1; clone_size: -; j_call: TRBJ2-2; cdr3_aa: CSAEDFNTGELFF; cdr3_nt: TGCAGCGCCGAGGACTTTAACACCGGGGAGCTGTTTTTT
d_call: -; v_call: TRBV6-2/TRBV6-3; clone_size: few; j_call: TRBJ2-3; cdr3_aa: CASSRLERGTDTQYF; cdr3_nt: TGTGCCAGCAGTCGCCTTGAGCGGGGCACAGATACGCAGTATTTT
d_call: -; v_call: TRBV25-1; clone_size: few; j_call: TRBJ2-5; cdr3_aa: CASSETNPQETQYF; cdr3_nt: TGTGCCAGCAGTGAGACAAACCCACAAGAGACCCAGTACTTC
d_call: -; v_call: TRBV6-6; clone_size: -; j_call: TRBJ1-1; cdr3_aa: CASSYYKGMNTEAFF; cdr3_nt: TGTGCCAGCAGTTATTATAAGGGCATGAACACTGAAGCTTTCTTT
d_call: -; v_call: TRBV29-1; clone_size: many; j_call: TRBJ2-2; cdr3_aa: CSVVRQGRTGELFF; cdr3_nt: TGCAGCGTTGTCCGTCAGGGAAGGACCGGGGAGCTGTTTTTT
d_call: -; v_call: TRBV29-1; clone_size: -; j_call: TRBJ1-2; cdr3_aa: CSVVVSSKGAGGYTF; cdr3_nt: TGCAGCGTTGTAGTGTCCAGCAAGGGAGCGGGGGGCTACACCTTC
d_call: -; v_call: TRBV12-3/TRBV12-4; clone_size: -; j_call: TRBJ2-7; cdr3_aa: CASSSNPHYEQYF; cdr3_nt: TGTGCCAGCAGTTCCAATCCCCACTACGAGCAGTACTTC
d_call: TRBD2; v_call: TRBV2; clone_size: many; j_call: TRBJ2-2; cdr3_aa: CASSTRLLAGANTGELFF; cdr3_nt: TGTGCCAGCAGCACCCGTCTCCTAGCGGGGGCGAACACCGGGGAGCTGTTTTTT
d_call: -; v_call: TRBV6-1; clone_size: few; j_call: TRBJ2-7; cdr3_aa: CASSETPTYEQYF; cdr3_nt: TGTGCCAGCAGTGAGACTCCTACCTACGAGCAGTACTTC
d_call: TRBD1; v_call: TRBV5-1; clone_size: many; j_call: TRBJ2-3; cdr3_aa: CASSLGQGSTDTQYF; cdr3_nt: TGCGCCAGCAGCCTAGGACAGGGTAGCACAGATACGCAGTATTTT
d_call: -; v_call: TRBV7-2; clone_size: few; j_call: TRBJ1-3; cdr3_aa: CASSLVDSGNTIYF; cdr3_nt: TGTGCCAGCAGCTTAGTTGACAGTGGAAACACCATATATTTT
d_call: -; v_call: TRBV12-3/TRBV12-4; clone_size: few; j_call: TRBJ1-2; cdr3_aa: CASRNTLGVSNGYTF; cdr3_nt: TGTGCCAGCAGGAACACATTAGGGGTTTCCAATGGCTACACCTTC
d_call: TRBD2; v_call: TRBV29-1; clone_size: -; j_call: TRBJ2-1; cdr3_aa: CSVEDVGLAGGRSYNEQFF; cdr3_nt: TGCAGCGTTGAAGATGTTGGACTAGCGGGGGGGAGATCCTACAATGAGCAGTTCTTC
d_call: -; v_call: TRBV4-2; clone_size: few; j_call: TRBJ2-5; cdr3_aa: CASSQHSASLQETQYF; cdr3_nt: TGTGCCAGCAGCCAACATTCGGCTAGCTTACAAGAGACCCAGTACTTC
d_call: TRBD1; v_call: TRBV6-6; clone_size: -; j_call: TRBJ1-1; cdr3_aa: CASVQGGIIGTEAFF; cdr3_nt: TGTGCCAGTGTGCAGGGGGGGATTATCGGGACTGAAGCTTTCTTT
d_call: TRBD2; v_call: TRBV9; clone_size: few; j_call: TRBJ2-3; cdr3_aa: CASSFDRGSGGAVPTQYF; cdr3_nt: TGTGCCAGCAGCTTCGATCGGGGTAGCGGGGGGGCTGTGCCTACGCAGTATTTT
d_call: TRBD1; v_call: TRBV27; clone_size: -; j_call: TRBJ2-7; cdr3_aa: CASSGTAPFEQYF; cdr3_nt: TGTGCCAGCAGTGGGACAGCGCCTTTCGAGCAGTACTTC
d_call: -; v_call: TRBV27; clone_size: -; j_call: TRBJ2-7; cdr3_aa: CASSYLDGTVYEQYF; cdr3_nt: TGTGCCAGCAGTTACCTGGACGGTACGGTGTACGAGCAGTACTTC
d_call: -; v_call: TRBV27; clone_size: -; j_call: TRBJ2-2; cdr3_aa: CASINWGSNTGELFF; cdr3_nt: TGTGCCAGCATCAACTGGGGCTCGAACACCGGGGAGCTGTTTTTT
d_call: -; v_call: TRBV27; clone_size: few; j_call: TRBJ1-6; cdr3_aa: CASTWSRNSPLHF; cdr3_nt: TGTGCCAGCACCTGGTCTCGGAATTCACCCCTCCACTTT
d_call: -; v_call: TRBV7-8; clone_size: many; j_call: TRBJ1-2; cdr3_aa: CASSLDEGYGYTF; cdr3_nt: TGTGCCAGCAGCTTAGACGAGGGGTATGGCTACACCTTC
d_call: -; v_call: TRBV21-1; clone_size: -; j_call: TRBJ2-1; cdr3_aa: CASSTDQGGSYNEQLF; cdr3_nt: TGTGCCAGCAGCACCGACCAGGGAGGCTCCTACAATGAGCAGCTCTTC
d_call: -; v_call: TRBV29-1; clone_size: many; j_call: TRBJ2-1; cdr3_aa: CSVVGLVEDQFF; cdr3_nt: TGCAGCGTTGTTGGTCTAGTAGAGGATCAGTTCTTC
d_call: -; v_call: TRBV5-6; clone_size: -; j_call: TRBJ1-1; cdr3_aa: CASSLASTGANTEAFF; cdr3_nt: TGTGCCAGCAGCTTGGCTTCGACAGGCGCGAACACTGAAGCTTTCTTT
d_call: -; v_call: TRBV15; clone_size: few; j_call: TRBJ2-7; cdr3_aa: CATSRDRGGFDEQYF; cdr3_nt: TGTGCCACCAGCAGAGATAGGGGCGGTTTCGACGAGCAGTACTTC
d_call: -; v_call: TRBV7-9; clone_size: many; j_call: TRBJ1-4; cdr3_aa: CASTNNPNEKLFF; cdr3_nt: TGTGCCAGCACCAACAATCCTAATGAAAAACTGTTTTTT
d_call: TRBD2; v_call: TRBV4-3; clone_size: few; j_call: TRBJ2-3; cdr3_aa: CASSQERQRGVAQYF; cdr3_nt: TGCGCCAGCAGCCAAGAACGCCAGCGGGGGGTGGCGCAGTATTTT
d_call: -; v_call: TRBV6-1; clone_size: few; j_call: TRBJ2-3; cdr3_aa: CASSDQADTQYF; cdr3_nt: TGTGCCAGCAGTGACCAGGCAGATACGCAGTATTTT
d_call: -; v_call: TRBV13; clone_size: -; j_call: TRBJ1-4; cdr3_aa: CASSQTAGLNEKLFF; cdr3_nt: TGTGCCAGCAGCCAAACGGCGGGCCTTAATGAAAAACTGTTTTTT
d_call: -; v_call: TRBV6-2/TRBV6-3; clone_size: few; j_call: TRBJ1-4; cdr3_aa: CASSSAGILFF; cdr3_nt: TGTGCCAGCAGTTCCGCCGGGATACTGTTTTTT
d_call: TRBD2; v_call: TRBV3-1; clone_size: few; j_call: TRBJ2-1; cdr3_aa: CASSLERGGSSYNEQFF; cdr3_nt: TGTGCCAGCAGCCTAGAGAGGGGAGGGAGCTCCTACAATGAGCAGTTCTTC
d_call: TRBD1; v_call: TRBV6-5; clone_size: few; j_call: TRBJ2-1; cdr3_aa: CASRRQGNRNEQFF; cdr3_nt: TGTGCCAGCAGGCGACAGGGAAATAGGAATGAGCAGTTCTTC
d_call: -; v_call: TRBV12-3/TRBV12-4; clone_size: -; j_call: TRBJ2-1; cdr3_aa: CASSPFTGPEQFF; cdr3_nt: TGTGCCAGCAGTCCGTTTACGGGACCTGAGCAGTTCTTC
d_call: -; v_call: TRBV6-1; clone_size: many; j_call: TRBJ1-1; cdr3_aa: CASSKTSAGGTRDEAFF; cdr3_nt: TGTGCCAGCAGTAAGACATCCGCAGGCGGGACGAGAGATGAAGCTTTCTTT
d_call: -; v_call: TRBV4-3; clone_size: few; j_call: TRBJ1-1; cdr3_aa: CASSPGKGGTEAFF; cdr3_nt: TGCGCCAGCAGCCCCGGGAAAGGGGGCACTGAAGCTTTCTTT
d_call: -; v_call: TRBV9; clone_size: many; j_call: TRBJ1-2; cdr3_aa: CASSPHSGPYPPYGYTF; cdr3_nt: TGTGCCAGCAGCCCCCATAGTGGACCGTACCCTCCCTATGGCTACACCTTC
d_call: TRBD2; v_call: TRBV6-5; clone_size: few; j_call: TRBJ2-3; cdr3_aa: CASSYDSMGGDTQYF; cdr3_nt: TGTGCCAGCAGTTACGACTCAATGGGGGGGGATACGCAGTATTTT
d_call: -; v_call: TRBV29-1; clone_size: few; j_call: TRBJ1-1; cdr3_aa: CSVVRGLSDEAFF; cdr3_nt: TGCAGCGTTGTCCGGGGACTCTCTGATGAAGCTTTCTTT
d_call: -; v_call: TRBV12-5; clone_size: -; j_call: TRBJ2-1; cdr3_aa: CASGLPGGAPYNEQFF; cdr3_nt: TGTGCTAGTGGTTTGCCTGGGGGGGCCCCCTACAATGAGCAGTTCTTC
d_call: -; v_call: TRBV6-1; clone_size: few; j_call: TRBJ2-1; cdr3_aa: CASTDGQSSYNEQFF; cdr3_nt: TGTGCCAGCACCGACGGACAGAGCTCCTACAATGAGCAGTTCTTC
d_call: -; v_call: TRBV6-2/TRBV6-3; clone_size: many; j_call: TRBJ2-1; cdr3_aa: CASSYSGSSYNEQFF; cdr3_nt: TGTGCCAGCAGTTACTCGGGGAGCTCCTACAATGAGCAGTTCTTC
d_call: -; v_call: TRBV21-1; clone_size: few; j_call: TRBJ2-1; cdr3_aa: CASRPLAGDKQFF; cdr3_nt: TGTGCCAGCCGACCCCTAGCGGGGGACAAGCAGTTCTTC
d_call: -; v_call: TRBV28; clone_size: few; j_call: TRBJ2-1; cdr3_aa: CASSFLAAESSYNEQFF; cdr3_nt: TGTGCCAGCAGTTTTCTGGCGGCAGAAAGCTCCTACAATGAGCAGTTCTTC
d_call: -; v_call: TRBV7-2; clone_size: -; j_call: TRBJ2-5; cdr3_aa: CASSSTAYQETQYF; cdr3_nt: TGTGCCAGCAGCTCGACCGCGTACCAAGAGACCCAGTACTTC
d_call: TRBD1; v_call: TRBV6-2/TRBV6-3; clone_size: -; j_call: TRBJ1-5; cdr3_aa: CASSRDRGFRPQHF; cdr3_nt: TGTGCCAGCAGCCGGGACAGGGGTTTTAGGCCCCAGCATTTT
d_call: TRBD1; v_call: TRBV4-3; clone_size: -; j_call: TRBJ2-1; cdr3_aa: CASSQDRDRGSGEQFF; cdr3_nt: TGCGCCAGCAGCCAAGATCGGGACAGGGGTAGCGGTGAGCAGTTCTTC
d_call: TRBD1; v_call: TRBV5-1; clone_size: many; j_call: TRBJ1-1; cdr3_aa: CASSWREGATEAFF; cdr3_nt: TGCGCCAGCAGCTGGCGGGAGGGGGCAACTGAAGCTTTCTTT
d_call: -; v_call: TRBV5-1; clone_size: many; j_call: TRBJ1-6; cdr3_aa: CASSLDRTANSPLHF; cdr3_nt: TGCGCCAGCAGCTTGGACAGGACAGCTAATTCACCCCTCCACTTT
d_call: TRBD1; v_call: TRBV20-1; clone_size: -; j_call: TRBJ2-2; cdr3_aa: CSARDGGQDTGELFF; cdr3_nt: TGCAGTGCTAGAGATGGTGGACAGGACACCGGGGAGCTGTTTTTT
d_call: -; v_call: TRBV19; clone_size: -; j_call: TRBJ2-2; cdr3_aa: CASHVSVPTYHRWELFF; cdr3_nt: TGTGCCAGTCACGTTTCCGTTCCCACATATCACCGGTGGGAGCTGTTTTTT
d_call: -; v_call: TRBV4-1; clone_size: few; j_call: TRBJ2-3; cdr3_aa: CASSLMAGEALSTDTQYF; cdr3_nt: TGCGCCAGCAGTTTGATGGCGGGTGAAGCCCTTAGCACAGATACGCAGTATTTT